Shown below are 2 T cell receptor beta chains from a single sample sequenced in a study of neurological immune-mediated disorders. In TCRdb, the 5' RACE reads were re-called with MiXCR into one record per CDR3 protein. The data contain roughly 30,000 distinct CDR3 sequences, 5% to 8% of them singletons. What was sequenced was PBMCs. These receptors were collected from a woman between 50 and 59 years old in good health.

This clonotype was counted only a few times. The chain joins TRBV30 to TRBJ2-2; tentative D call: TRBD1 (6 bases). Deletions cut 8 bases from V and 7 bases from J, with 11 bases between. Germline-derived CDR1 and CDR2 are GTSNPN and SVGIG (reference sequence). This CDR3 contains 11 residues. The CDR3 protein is CARQGNGELFF. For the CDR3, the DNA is TGTGCCCGGCAGGGGAACGGGGAGCTGTTTTTT. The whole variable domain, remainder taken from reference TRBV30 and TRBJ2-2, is SQTIHQWPATLVQPVGSPLSLECTVEGTSNPNLYWYRQAAGRGLQLLFYSVGIGQISSEVPQNLSASRPQDRQFILSSKKLLLSDSGFYLCARQGNGELFFGEGSRLTVL.

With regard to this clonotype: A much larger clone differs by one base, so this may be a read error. CDR3 bases: TGTGTCAGCAGCTTAGAGAGTACGCAGTATTTT. This gives the protein CVSSLESTQYF. V usage is TRBV7-2 and J usage is TRBJ2-3; no clear D. The CDR3 is 11 residues long. Germline V gene sequence: CDR1 SGHTA, CDR2 FQGNSA.